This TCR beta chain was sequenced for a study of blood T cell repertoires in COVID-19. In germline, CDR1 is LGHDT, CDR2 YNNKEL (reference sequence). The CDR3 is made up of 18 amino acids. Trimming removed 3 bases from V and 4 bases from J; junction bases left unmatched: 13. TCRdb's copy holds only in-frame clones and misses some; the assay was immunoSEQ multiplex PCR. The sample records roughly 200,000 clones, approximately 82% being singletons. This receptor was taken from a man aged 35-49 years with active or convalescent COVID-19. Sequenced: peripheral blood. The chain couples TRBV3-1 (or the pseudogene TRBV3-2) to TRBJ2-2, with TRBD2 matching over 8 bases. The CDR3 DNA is TGTGCCAGCAGCCAGGACCCCAGGCGGGGGGCGGGCACCGGGGAGCTGTTTTTT. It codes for CASSQDPRRGAGTGELFF.